The clone carrying this T cell receptor beta chain was seen repeatedly, ten times or more. These data come from a study of T cells after yellow fever vaccination. V shed 4 bases and J shed 4 bases, with 11 bases lying between them. Germline-derived CDR1 and CDR2 are SGHDT and YYEEEE. The CDR3 runs to 13 residues. For TCR, cDNA came from 5'RACE template switching, which added a universal primer site and UMIs. A single record per CDR3 protein comes from TCRdb applying MiXCR to the 5' RACE reads. Among approximately 110,000 distinct CDR3 sequences, 7.4% were seen once, and the ten largest hold roughly 2.6%.

The chain has TRBV5-6 and TRBJ2-5; D might be TRBD1 or TRBD2, each matching 5 bases. The receptor was derived from a man between 18 and 29 years old who received the YFV17D yellow fever vaccine. Material: CD4+ T cells sorted from PBMCs, obtained roughly 10 days after the first yellow fever vaccination. This CDR3 is CASSARERETQYF. The DNA of the CDR3 is TGTGCCAGCAGCGCCAGGGAGCGAGAGACCCAGTACTTC.